This TCR beta chain stems from a study of CD8 T cells in ankylosing spondylitis. Concerning this clonotype itself: Antigen specificity is unknown.

V lost 1 base and J lost 7; bases outside the gene matches: 4. This CDR3 is built from 14 residues. CDR1 LGHDT and CDR2 YNNKEL come from the germline V gene (reference sequence). Making use of molecular barcodes, quantitative 5'-RACE generated TCR beta libraries. In TCRdb, the 5' RACE reads were re-called with MiXCR into one record per CDR3 protein. The sample yields a few hundred thousand distinct CDR3 sequences, approximately 20% seen once. General study findings and limits: Seemingly distinctive of ankylosing spondylitis blood was a TCR beta motif formed by eight highly homologous variants. The disease-linked clones had a CD8+ phenotype and low blood frequencies. Clones linked to disease were reported to show significant enrichment in matched ankylosing spondylitis synovial fluid.

This chain joins TRBV3-1 and TRBJ2-4; 7 bases agree with TRBD2. The sample taken for sequencing was blood, either unsorted or a sorted T cell fraction (not recorded which). The TCR comes from a male donor with ankylosing spondylitis. CDR3 DNA: TGTGCCAGCAGCCAAGGCCAGGGAGGGAACATTCAGTACTTC. As protein: CASSQGQGGNIQYF.